Detailed here is one TCR beta chain. Its specificity is not known. These data are taken from a study of T cells expressing NK-cell markers. Study details: Sorted CD3+CD56+NKG2C+, CD3+CD56+NKG2C- and CD3+CD56-NKG2C+ T cells supplied TCR beta repertoires. Among eight sequenced donors, seven carried HCMV seropositivity while one was seronegative.

Broader study findings: Dominant NKG2C+ clonotypes were found to form roughly 1.0-7.5% of CD8+ T cells in over five donors.

No DNA is given; TCRdb re-called the 5' RACE reads and lists each CDR3 protein once. In all, the sample yields roughly 350,000 distinct CDR3 sequences. Germline V gives CDR1 MRHNA, CDR2 SNTAGT. The CDR3 sequence is 17 residues long. The origin of this receptor is a man between 18 and 69 years old in good health. The genes are TRBV6-4 and TRBJ2-1; TCRdb's assignment of TRBD2 cannot be checked, as there is no DNA. The sequencing sample was made of blood T cells: a sorted CD56 or NKG2C T cell subset, CD4+ or CD8+ T cells, or bulk PBMC T cells (not recorded which). The CDR3: CASSPLAGGHSYNEQFF.